These 26 T cell receptor beta chains came from one sample sequenced in a study of neurological immune-mediated disorders. Time point described: longitudinal time-point 2. TCRdb re-called the 5' RACE reads through MiXCR, storing one row per CDR3 protein. The sample yields some 87,000 distinct CDR3 sequences, about 13% seen once. Sequenced: PBMCs. Receptors originate from a female donor with HTLV-1-associated myelopathy (HAM/TSP).

This clonotype occurred many times. This chain connects TRBV5-6 to TRBJ2-2; D is uncertain. V was trimmed by 5 bases and J by 5 bases, leaving 10 bases between them. Germline V gene lookup returns CDR1 SGHDT and CDR2 YYEEEE. CDR3 length: 13 residues. CDR3 residues: CASSFSSTGELFF. The CDR3, as DNA: TGTGCCAGCAGTTTTTCTTCGACCGGGGAGCTGTTTTTT.

This clonotype was seen repeatedly, ten times or more. The V and J genes are TRBV28 and TRBJ2-7, with 13 bases matching TRBD2. Unmatched junction bases numbered 7, after V lost 4 bases and J lost 4 bases. CDR3 size: 16 residues. The germline gives CDR1 MDHEN, CDR2 SYDVKM. As DNA, the CDR3 is TGTGCCAGCAGTTCTCTACTAGCGGGGGGGTTGTACGAGCAGTACTTC. Translation: CASSSLLAGGLYEQYF.

This clonotype was recorded at least ten times. The DNA of the CDR3 is TGTGCCAGCAGCCAGGGGGGGCCATCCTACAATGAGCAGTTCTTC. Protein sequence: CASSQGGPSYNEQFF. This chain links TRBV4-2 with TRBJ2-1; possibly TRBD2 for D (7 bases). The germline V and J ends were trimmed by 3 bases and 1 base, with 10 bases remaining between them. This CDR3 region has 15 residues. Germline V gene sequence: CDR1 LGHNA, CDR2 YNFKEQ.

In its sample, this clonotype was seen many times. V gene TRBV5-6 combines with J gene TRBJ2-1, with 9 bases matching TRBD1. The CDR3 contains 14 residues. Trimming cost V 5 bases and J 6 bases; bases outside gene matches: 6. Looked up from germline, CDR1 is SGHDT and CDR2 is YYEEEE. CDR3 amino acids: CASRRQGEANEQFF. DNA for the CDR3: TGTGCCAGCAGAAGACAGGGGGAAGCCAATGAGCAGTTCTTC.

The sample holds many counts of this clonotype. The CDR3 loop reads CASSLDSSFTDTQYF. The CDR3 nucleotides are TGCGCCAGCAGCTTGGACAGCTCCTTCACAGATACGCAGTATTTT. J is TRBJ2-3 and V is TRBV5-1, with D unresolved. CDR3 length equals 15 residues. The germline CDR1 and CDR2 sequences are SGHRS and YFSETQ. V was cut by 0 bases and J by 2 bases, with 10 bases left in between.

V usage is TRBV20-1 and J usage is TRBJ2-2; TRBD2 agrees at 11 bases. The CDR3 sequence is 17 residues long. V was clipped by 5 bases and J by 7 bases; unmatched bases: 15. The germline CDR1 and CDR2 sequences are DFQATT and SNEGSKA (reference sequence). The CDR3 DNA is TGCAGTGCTCTCCCGATAGCGGGGGGGCCTCTGGACGGGGAGCTGTTTTTT. This encodes CSALPIAGGPLDGELFF.

This clonotype came up many times. The V gene is TRBV15, the J gene TRBJ2-7, with 8 bases identical to TRBD2. The CDR3 runs to 13 residues. The germline CDR1 and CDR2 sequences are LNHNV and YYDKDF (reference sequence). V dropped 0 bases and J dropped 6; count of bases not matched to a gene: 1. The DNA for the CDR3 is TGTGCCACCAGCAGAGATCGGGGGGGCGAGCAGTACTTC. Translating it yields CATSRDRGGEQYF. Using reference TRBV15 and TRBJ2-7 for the parts outside the CDR3, the full variable domain is DAMVIQNPRYQVTQFGKPVTLSCSQTLNHNVMYWYQQKSSQAPKLLFHYYDKDFNNEADTPDNFQSRRPNTSFCFLDIRSPGLGDTAMYLCATSRDRGGEQYFGPGTRLTVT.

This clonotype was seen ten or more times. This chain links TRBV28 with TRBJ2-1; TRBD1 matches 10 bases. Germline V gene sequence: CDR1 MDHEN, CDR2 SYDVKM. V trimming: 7 bases; J trimming: 4 bases; junction bases outside the gene matches: 7. The CDR3 length is 15 residues. CDR3 in amino acids: CASMIQDRGYNEQFF. The DNA for the CDR3 is TGTGCCAGCATGATCCAGGACAGGGGGTACAATGAGCAGTTCTTC. Full variable domain (rest looked up from reference TRBV28 and TRBJ2-1): DVKVTQSSRYLVKRTGEKVFLECVQDMDHENMFWYRQDPGLGLRLIYFSYDVKMKEKGDIPEGYSVSREKKERFSLILESASTNQTSMYLCASMIQDRGYNEQFFGPGTRLTVL.

In this sample, this clonotype turned up a few times. V gene TRBV5-1 combines with J gene TRBJ2-1; TRBD1 agrees at 7 bases. V shed 0 bases and J 4 bases; nucleotides not matched to a gene: 7. CDR1 SGHRS and CDR2 YFSETQ come from the germline V gene. CDR3 size: 16 residues. The CDR3: CASSLDRGQTYNEQFF. In nucleotides, the CDR3 is TGCGCCAGCAGCTTGGATCGGGGACAGACATACAATGAGCAGTTCTTC. The variable domain in full, with the rest retrieved from reference TRBV5-1 and TRBJ2-1, is KAGVTQTPRYLIKTRGQQVTLSCSPISGHRSVSWYQQTPGQGLQFLFEYFSETQRNKGNFPGRFSGRQFSNSRSEMNVSTLELGDSALYLCASSLDRGQTYNEQFFGPGTRLTVL.

This clonotype was recorded many times. This rearrangement joins TRBV5-1 to TRBJ2-3; D perhaps matches TRBD1 (5 bases). The CDR3 has 13 residues. Trimming pared 4 bases from V and 1 base from J, leaving 7 bases between. The germline V gene encodes CDR1 SGHRS and CDR2 YFSETQ. The DNA of the CDR3 is TGCGCCAGCAGCGACAGTCGCACAGATACGCAGTATTTT. Translating it yields CASSDSRTDTQYF.

This clonotype appeared many times. V usage is TRBV5-1 and J usage is TRBJ2-2; D is perhaps TRBD2 (5 bases). The V gene lost 0 bases and the J gene lost 7 bases, with 10 bases spanning the gap. In germline, CDR1 is SGHRS, CDR2 YFSETQ. The CDR3 sequence is 14 residues long. The CDR3 reads CASSLVLRDGELFF. In DNA, the CDR3 is TGCGCCAGCAGCTTGGTACTACGGGACGGGGAGCTGTTTTTT. The whole variable domain, remainder taken from reference TRBV5-1 and TRBJ2-2, is KAGVTQTPRYLIKTRGQQVTLSCSPISGHRSVSWYQQTPGQGLQFLFEYFSETQRNKGNFPGRFSGRQFSNSRSEMNVSTLELGDSALYLCASSLVLRDGELFFGEGSRLTVL.

This clonotype was picked up many times. The rearrangement joins TRBV10-3 to TRBJ2-5; the match to TRBD2 covers 7 bases. From germline, CDR1 is ENHRY and CDR2 SYGVKD. The CDR3 has 15 amino acids. After removal of 6 bases from V and 0 bases from J, the junction contained 7 bases not matched to a gene. CDR3 region: CAISASGENQETQYF. The CDR3 nucleotides are TGTGCCATCAGCGCAAGCGGGGAGAACCAAGAGACCCAGTACTTC.

This clonotype has ten or more counts. The J gene is TRBJ1-4, the V gene TRBV9; no firm D call. Germline-derived CDR1 and CDR2 are SGDLS and YYNGEE. The V and J ends lost 4 bases and 1 base respectively, with 20 bases between them. The CDR3 loop spans 18 amino acids. The DNA of the CDR3 is TGTGCCAGCAGCCGGCGAAAGGGTTTGAGGCTAACTAATGAAAAACTGTTTTTT. Residues: CASSRRKGLRLTNEKLFF.

This clonotype has a count of ten or more. The CDR3 protein is CASSLTGGSYNEQFF. The CDR3, as DNA: TGTGCCAGCAGTTTAACAGGGGGCTCCTACAATGAGCAGTTCTTC. The chain has TRBV28 and TRBJ2-1; 8 nucleotides line up with TRBD1. V lost 2 bases and J lost 0; bases outside the gene matches: 0. The CDR3 consists of 15 residues. Looked up from germline, CDR1 is MDHEN and CDR2 is SYDVKM. Variable domain in full (rest from reference TRBV28 and TRBJ2-1): DVKVTQSSRYLVKRTGEKVFLECVQDMDHENMFWYRQDPGLGLRLIYFSYDVKMKEKGDIPEGYSVSREKKERFSLILESASTNQTSMYLCASSLTGGSYNEQFFGPGTRLTVL.

On this clonotype itself: This likely comes from a read error, as the CDR3 has no conserved phenylalanine or tryptophan at its end. No DNA is shown, since the ends of the CDR3 on it are uncertain; the CDR3 is the one TCRdb lists. The J gene is TRBJ2-1, the V gene TRBV9; the table calls TRBD1, which could not be checked here. The CDR3 totals 10 residues, both ends included. From germline, CDR1 is SGDLS and CDR2 YYNGEE. The chain's CDR3 is CASSGNPRVL.

A few counts support this clonotype. The J gene is TRBJ2-1, the V gene TRBV19; unclear D gene. CDR1 and CDR2 from the germline V gene are LNHDA and SQIVND (reference sequence). The length of the CDR3 is 16 residues. The V gene lost 1 base and the J gene lost 4 bases, with 14 bases spanning the gap. CDR3 region: CASSIAPLNRYNEQFF. The DNA of the CDR3 is TGTGCCAGTAGTATAGCACCGTTAAACCGGTACAATGAGCAGTTCTTC. The complete variable domain, with remaining parts taken from reference TRBV19 and TRBJ2-1, reads DGGITQSPKYLFRKEGQNVTLSCEQNLNHDAMYWYRQDPGQGLRLIYYSQIVNDFQKGDIAEGYSVSREKKESFPLTVTSAQKNPTAFYLCASSIAPLNRYNEQFFGPGTRLTVL.

This clonotype was counted many times. This chain uses TRBV20-1 with TRBJ2-7, with 9 positions matching TRBD2. The V segment lost 3 bases and the J segment 4 bases; nucleotides outside the gene matches: 7. Germline V gene sequence: CDR1 DFQATT, CDR2 SNEGSKA (reference sequence). There are 14 residues in the CDR3. Here the CDR3 reads CSARRGGGGYEQYF. Written as DNA, the CDR3 is TGCAGTGCTAGGAGAGGCGGGGGGGGGTACGAGCAGTACTTC.

The V gene is TRBV5-1, the J gene TRBJ2-3, with D possibly TRBD1 on 6 matching bases. The CDR3 contains 18 residues. Germline V lookup: CDR1 SGHRS, CDR2 YFSETQ. V dropped 4 bases and J dropped 1 base, with 22 bases sitting between them. Here the CDR3 DNA reads TGCGCCAGCAGCGAGGGGGTACACAGGGTGTGGGGCACAGATACGCAGTATTTT. Translation gives CASSEGVHRVWGTDTQYF.

The rearrangement uses TRBV5-1 and TRBJ2-7; TRBD2 is a possible D gene (5 bases). The V gene's germline CDR1 is SGHRS and CDR2 YFSETQ. V was shortened by 0 bases and J by 5 bases, with 12 bases between the two germline ends. The CDR3 has 14 amino acids. The chain's CDR3 is CASSLDGGAHEQYF. CDR3 DNA: TGCGCCAGCAGCTTGGATGGAGGAGCGCACGAGCAGTACTTC.

This clonotype came up a few times. One junction end does not reproduce the germline sequence, and a read error may be involved. The rearrangement links TRBV7-9 to TRBJ2-2; TRBD1 matches at 8 bases. Germline V gene lookup returns CDR1 SEHNR and CDR2 FQNEAQ (reference sequence). The CDR3 is 15 residues long. The DNA of the CDR3 is TGTGCCATCAGCCCGGACAGGGTCAGCACCAGGGAGCTGTTTTTT. Encoded protein: CAISPDRVSTRELFF. The full variable domain, with the rest looked up from reference TRBV7-9 and TRBJ2-2, is DTGVSQNPRHKITKRGQNVTFRCDPISEHNRLYWYRQTLGQGPEFLTYFQNEAQLEKSRLLSDRFSAERPKGSFSTLEIQRTEQGDSAMYLCAISPDRVSTRELFFGEGSRLTVL.

This clonotype was seen a few times. The rearrangement links TRBV19 to TRBJ2-1, with D hard to call. Germline-derived CDR1 and CDR2 are LNHDA and SQIVND (reference sequence). Trimming cost V 7 bases and J 0 bases, with 7 bases left between them. CDR3 size: 13 residues. CDR3 in amino acids: CASTGFSYNEQFF. The CDR3, as DNA: TGTGCCAGTACAGGCTTCTCCTACAATGAGCAGTTCTTC.

The rearrangement joins TRBV10-3 to TRBJ2-7, with D tentatively TRBD1 or TRBD2 (6 bases each). Trimming took 10 bases from V and 4 from J, leaving 14 bases between them. CDR1 is ENHRY, CDR2 SYGVKD, per germline. The CDR3 totals 12 residues. For the CDR3, the DNA is TGTGCCACTCCCGGGGGCAAGTACGAGCAGTACTTC. Protein: CATPGGKYEQYF.

This clonotype was counted many times. The V call is TRBV15, the J call TRBJ2-1; D is perhaps TRBD1 (6 bases). With 7 bases removed from V and 0 bases from J, the gap between germline ends came to 10 bases. The CDR3 totals 14 residues. Germline V lookup: CDR1 LNHNV, CDR2 YYDKDF (reference sequence). Written as DNA, the CDR3 is TGTGCCACCAACCGAGGGGGCTCCTACAATGAGCAGTTCTTC. This encodes CATNRGGSYNEQFF. The full variable domain, rest sourced from reference TRBV15 and TRBJ2-1, is DAMVIQNPRYQVTQFGKPVTLSCSQTLNHNVMYWYQQKSSQAPKLLFHYYDKDFNNEADTPDNFQSRRPNTSFCFLDIRSPGLGDTAMYLCATNRGGSYNEQFFGPGTRLTVL.

Ten or more counts support this clonotype. The V gene is TRBV5-1, the J gene TRBJ2-3, with D perhaps TRBD2 (6 bases). The V and J ends lost 4 bases and 2 bases respectively, with 17 bases between them. CDR1 is SGHRS, CDR2 YFSETQ, per germline. The CDR3 extends over 16 amino acids. The CDR3 DNA reads as TGCGCCAGCAGCCGCGGCGGGGAAGCCTTCACAGATACGCAGTATTTT. Its translation: CASSRGGEAFTDTQYF.

In this sample, this clonotype turned up many times. This sequence joins TRBV5-1 and TRBJ2-1; the match to TRBD2 covers 9 bases. CDR1 is SGHRS and CDR2 is YFSETQ in the germline V gene. The V and J ends lost 2 bases and 7 bases, in that order; junction bases with no gene match: 7. The CDR3 sequence is 15 residues long. CDR3 protein: CASSLLAGDLNEQFF. The CDR3 bases are TGCGCCAGCAGCTTATTAGCGGGGGATTTGAATGAGCAGTTCTTC.

This clonotype was detected ten times or more. J is TRBJ2-7 and V is TRBV12-3 or TRBV12-4; 10 bases map to TRBD1. There are 18 residues in the CDR3. The V gene end was trimmed by 5 bases and the J gene end by 4 bases; junction bases not matched to a gene: 17. The CDR3 DNA is TGTGCCAGCAGTGCTCAGTGGGTGCCGGGACAGGGGACGTACGAGCAGTACTTC. Its protein product is CASSAQWVPGQGTYEQYF.